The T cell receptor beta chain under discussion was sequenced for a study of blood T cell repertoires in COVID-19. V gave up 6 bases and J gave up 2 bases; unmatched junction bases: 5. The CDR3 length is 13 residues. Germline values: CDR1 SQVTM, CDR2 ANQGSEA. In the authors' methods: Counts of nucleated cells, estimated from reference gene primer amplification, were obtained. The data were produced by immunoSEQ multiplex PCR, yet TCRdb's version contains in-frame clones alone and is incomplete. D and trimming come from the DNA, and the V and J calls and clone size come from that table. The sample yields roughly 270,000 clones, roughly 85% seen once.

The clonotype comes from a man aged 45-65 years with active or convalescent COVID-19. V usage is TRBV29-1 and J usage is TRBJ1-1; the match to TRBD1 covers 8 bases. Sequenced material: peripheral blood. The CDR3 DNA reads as TGCAGCGTGGGTGGACAGGGAAACACTGAAGCTTTCTTT. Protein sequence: CSVGGQGNTEAFF.